A single sample gave rise to the 16 T cell receptor beta chains below, sequenced in a study of early T cells in non-severe SARS-CoV-2 infection. MiXCR, applied by TCRdb to the 5' RACE reads, yields one record per CDR3 protein. The data show around 60,000 distinct CDR3 sequences, around 13% seen once. Sample: whole blood. These receptors originate from an adult who was a healthcare worker with PCR-confirmed SARS-CoV-2 infection or an uninfected control (not recorded which).

This clonotype has a count of ten or more. The chain couples TRBV5-6 to TRBJ2-5; D is possibly TRBD2 (6 bases). The CDR3 is 14 amino acids. CDR1 and CDR2 (germline): SGHDT, YYEEEE. V lost 7 bases to trimming and J lost 0 bases, with 13 bases between them. The CDR3 DNA reads TGTGCCAGCCGCGGGGCGGCGTACCAAGAGACCCAGTACTTC. Translation: CASRGAAYQETQYF.

The CDR3 DNA follows: TGCGCCAGCAGGGGGGACAGAAATGCAATTGAAGCTTTCTTT. It yields the protein CASRGDRNAIEAFF. The chain recombines TRBV5-1 with TRBJ1-1, with 7 bases matching TRBD1. The CDR3 extends over 14 amino acids. CDR1 and CDR2 (germline): SGHRS, YFSETQ. Losses at the gene ends were 5 bases for V and 7 bases for J; bases not matched to a gene: 11.

The V call is TRBV9, the J call TRBJ2-7, with 7 nucleotides matching TRBD2. The CDR3 consists of 15 residues. CDR1 and CDR2 (germline): SGDLS, YYNGEE. V trimming: 0 bases; J trimming: 2 bases; junction bases outside the gene matches: 5. This CDR3 is CASSVGAGDAYEQYF. The CDR3 DNA reads as TGTGCCAGCAGCGTAGGCGCGGGGGACGCCTACGAGCAGTACTTC.

The CDR3 loop reads CASSYSRLLPYNEQFF. CDR3 coding DNA: TGTGCCAGCAGTTACTCGAGATTACTACCCTACAATGAGCAGTTCTTC. The rearrangement uses TRBV6-2 or TRBV6-3 and TRBJ2-1; D gene ambiguous. Germline lookup yields CDR1 MNHEY and CDR2 SVGEGT. This CDR3 contains 16 residues. Trimming cost V 0 bases and J 2 bases, with 11 bases left between them.

Remarks on this clonotype: A junction end diverges from the germline sequence, so it may reflect a read error. The chain's CDR3 is CANSNRDNSYEQYF. The CDR3 DNA reads TGTGCCAACAGCAACCGGGACAACTCCTACGAGCAGTACTTC. V gene TRBV11-2 combines with J gene TRBJ2-7; weak D call: TRBD1 (6 bases). CDR3 size: 14 residues. Germline V gives CDR1 SGHAT, CDR2 FQNNGV.

This clonotype has a count of ten or more. This sequence joins TRBV28 and TRBJ1-5, with 7 bases fitting TRBD1. Looked up from germline, CDR1 is MDHEN and CDR2 is SYDVKM. V gave up 4 bases and J gave up 1 base; unmatched junction bases: 10. The CDR3 loop spans 17 amino acids. The CDR3 spells CASSYGEGGWSNQPQHF. The CDR3 bases are TGTGCCAGCAGTTACGGGGAAGGGGGCTGGAGCAATCAGCCCCAGCATTTT.

The genes are TRBV6-5 and TRBJ2-4, with D hard to call. The CDR3 runs 13 residues. From germline, CDR1 is MNHEY and CDR2 SVGAGI. With 11 bases removed from V and 0 bases from J, the gap between germline ends came to 11 bases. The CDR3 DNA reads as TGTGCCGCCAGAGATTTAGCCAAAAACATTCAGTACTTC. Translated: CAARDLAKNIQYF.

CDR3 DNA: TGTGCCAGCAGTGAAATCCGGGGGGCTATTGCTAGCACAGATACGCAGTATTTT. Translating it yields CASSEIRGAIASTDTQYF. The chain couples TRBV2 to TRBJ2-3; possible D gene TRBD2, 7 bases. CDR3 size: 18 residues. From germline, CDR1 is SNHLY and CDR2 FYNNEI. Trimming took 2 bases from V and 0 from J, leaving 18 bases between them.

This clonotype was counted only a few times. J is TRBJ1-2 and V is TRBV18; 7 bases align to TRBD1. Germline lookup yields CDR1 KGHSH and CDR2 LQKENI. The CDR3 contains 14 residues. The V and J ends lost 2 bases and 4 bases, in that order; junction bases with no gene match: 4. Here the CDR3 reads CASSPEGASYGYTF. DNA of the CDR3: TGTGCCAGCTCACCAGAGGGGGCATCCTATGGCTACACCTTC.

There are many counts of this clonotype. The chain links TRBV20-1 to TRBJ2-7; no definite D call. This CDR3 has 14 amino acids. With 5 bases removed from V and 9 bases from J, the gap between germline ends came to 23 bases. Germline values: CDR1 DFQATT, CDR2 SNEGSKA (reference sequence). CDR3 bases: TGCAGTGCTCGCGAGCCAGGATTCGGTCCCCGGCAGTACTTC. It specifies CSAREPGFGPRQYF.

A few counts support this clonotype. The rearrangement links TRBV11-2 to TRBJ2-5, with 10 positions matching TRBD2. The ends lost 1 base at V and 7 bases at J; junction bases unmatched: 6. Germline V lookup: CDR1 SGHAT, CDR2 FQNNGV. This CDR3 comprises 15 residues. The CDR3, as DNA: TGTGCCAGCAGCTTAGGACTAGCGGGTCCATGGACCCAGTACTTC. It encodes CASSLGLAGPWTQYF.

The chain couples TRBV5-6 to TRBJ2-7; 7 bases line up with TRBD2. The CDR3 runs 13 residues. V was pared by 4 bases and J by 5 bases, with 6 bases of the junction left unmatched. Germline CDR1 SGHDT, CDR2 YYEEEE. The CDR3 sequence is CASSLLRGDEQYF. For the CDR3, the DNA is TGTGCCAGCAGCCTCCTCCGGGGGGACGAGCAGTACTTC.

This clonotype was seen only a few times. V usage is TRBV19 and J usage is TRBJ1-5; D gene ambiguous. V lost 0 bases to trimming and J lost 7 bases, with 10 bases between them. The CDR3 is made up of 14 amino acids. Germline CDR1 reads LNHDA; CDR2 reads SQIVND (reference sequence). CDR3 in amino acids: CASSIDGWRQPQHF. Written as DNA, the CDR3 is TGTGCCAGTAGTATAGATGGTTGGAGGCAGCCCCAGCATTTT.

This clonotype occurred many times. The chain links TRBV10-1 to TRBJ2-2, with D unresolved. CDR3 length equals 15 residues. Trimming pared 3 bases from V and 2 bases from J, leaving 10 bases between. CDR1 is WNHNN, CDR2 SYGVQD, per germline (reference sequence). CDR3 in DNA: TGCGCCAGCAGTGAAGGTAGTCTAAACACCGGGGAGCTGTTTTTT. It translates to CASSEGSLNTGELFF.

Comment on this clonotype: An end of the junction differs from the germline gene, which may be a read error. The V call is TRBV5-1, the J call TRBJ1-1, with TRBD1 matching over 7 bases. The CDR3 covers 14 residues. In germline, CDR1 is SGHRS, CDR2 YFSETQ. The CDR3 bases are TGCTCCAGCAGTCGGGGACAGTCGAACACTGAAGCTTTCTTT. Translation: CSSSRGQSNTEAFF. Complete variable domain (other parts from reference TRBV5-1 and TRBJ1-1): KAGVTQTPRYLIKTRGQQVTLSCSPISGHRSVSWYQQTPGQGLQFLFEYFSETQRNKGNFPGRFSGRQFSNSRSEMNVSTLELGDSALYLCSSSRGQSNTEAFFGQGTRLTVV.

Ten or more counts support this clonotype. V usage is TRBV7-9 and J usage is TRBJ1-1; a weak D match, TRBD1 (5 bases). Trimming took off 5 bases at V and 4 bases at J, with 17 bases between the two ends. The CDR3 has 15 residues. Germline CDR1 SEHNR, CDR2 FQNEAQ (reference sequence). The CDR3 DNA reads TGTGCCAGCAGCCCATCCCAGGTGGGGGGCACTGAAGCTTTCTTT. The encoded protein is CASSPSQVGGTEAFF.